The 27 T cell receptor beta chains below were found in one sample sequenced in a study of a mutant IDH1 vaccine in newly diagnosed glioma. Time point noted: week 35, safety follow-up. Each vaccine dose was 300 ug of mutant IDH1 20-mer peptide, with topical imiquimod. Here immunoSEQ multiplex PCR was the method, and the copy in TCRdb shows in-frame clones only, minus some. Found here are about 50,000 clones, around 80% of them singletons; the top ten hold 12%. These TCRs are of unknown antigen specificity. This sample comprised PBMCs, obtained from a glioma patient whose treatment included an IDH1 peptide vaccine. Every receptor here comes from a man aged 35 to 55 with glioma.

The chain joins TRBV5-1 to TRBJ1-1; D gene unclear. This CDR3 region has 15 residues. Per the germline V gene, CDR1 is SGHRS and CDR2 is YFSETQ. V was shortened by 3 bases and J by 3 bases, with 15 bases between the two germline ends. The CDR3 loop is CASSSSVGSDTEAFF. The DNA of the CDR3 is TGCGCCAGCAGCTCGAGTGTGGGGTCGGACACTGAAGCTTTCTTT.

The gene calls are TRBV11-2 and TRBJ2-5, with 7 bases lining up with TRBD2. With V trimmed by 5 bases and J by 2 bases, 2 bases remained unmatched. This CDR3 is built from 13 residues. CDR1 SGHAT and CDR2 FQNNGV come from the germline V gene. The CDR3 reads CASSPSGQETQYF. CDR3 DNA sequence: TGTGCCAGCAGCCCTAGCGGACAAGAGACCCAGTACTTC. Combining the CDR3 with reference TRBV11-2 and TRBJ2-5 gives the whole variable domain EAGVAQSPRYKIIEKRQSVAFWCNPISGHATLYWYQQILGQGPKLLIQFQNNGVVDDSQLPKDRFSAERLKGVDSTLKIQPAKLEDSAVYLCASSPSGQETQYFGPGTRLLVL.

This clone turned up a few times. The rearrangement uses TRBV4-1 and TRBJ2-5; 8 bases are shared with TRBD2. Germline CDR1 and CDR2: MGHRA and YSYEKL. V gave up 4 bases and J gave up 4 bases; unmatched junction bases: 11. This CDR3 has 16 amino acids. The CDR3 DNA reads as TGCGCCAGCAGCCTCCAGCTACTAGCGGCTTTAGAGACCCAGTACTTC. Protein product: CASSLQLLAALETQYF.

The rearrangement uses TRBV6-5 and TRBJ1-1; D is undetermined. Germline loops: CDR1 MNHEY, CDR2 SVGAGI. Trimming took 6 bases from V and 3 from J, leaving 8 bases between them. This CDR3 has 12 residues. For the CDR3, the DNA is TGTGCCAGCAGACCGGACCACACTGAAGCTTTCTTT. Its protein is CASRPDHTEAFF.

The chain couples TRBV29-1 to TRBJ1-5, with D uncertain. Trimming pared 4 bases from V and 1 base from J, leaving 11 bases between. CDR1 is SQVTM, CDR2 ANQGSEA, per germline. This CDR3 comprises 14 residues. The CDR3 here is CSVATEISNQPQHF. The CDR3 coding sequence is TGCAGCGTTGCGACCGAGATAAGCAATCAGCCCCAGCATTTT.

This chain links TRBV7-9 with TRBJ2-3; D ambiguous. Germline-derived CDR1 and CDR2 are SEHNR and FQNEAQ (reference sequence). The CDR3 sequence is 12 residues long. V was trimmed by 0 bases and J by 6 bases, leaving 4 bases between them. The CDR3 DNA reads TGTGCCAGCAGCTTAGCTAGGGATACGCAGTATTTT. This translates into CASSLARDTQYF.

V usage is TRBV7-9 and J usage is TRBJ1-3; TRBD1 might be the D (5 bases). This CDR3 has 15 residues. The germline V gene has CDR1 SEHNR and CDR2 FQNEAQ (reference sequence). Between the trimmed V and J ends, which lost 1 base and 2 bases, there was a span of 9 bases. The CDR3 sequence: CASSLVIGAGNTIYF. The CDR3 nucleotides are TGTGCCAGCAGCTTAGTTATAGGGGCTGGAAACACCATATATTTT.

The chain links TRBV11-2 to TRBJ2-7; D is ambiguous. V shed 8 bases and J shed 2 bases, with 13 bases lying between them. Germline V gives CDR1 SGHAT, CDR2 FQNNGV. The CDR3 spans 13 residues. DNA of the CDR3: TGTGCCAGCCGGACCACTCACACCTACGAGCAGTACTTC. It specifies CASRTTHTYEQYF.

The chain links TRBV27 to TRBJ2-7; TRBD2 might be the D (5 bases). V lost 5 bases, J lost 3 bases, and 11 bases lay in between. Germline lookup yields CDR1 MNHEY and CDR2 SMNVEV (reference sequence). The length of the CDR3 is 13 residues. The CDR3 sequence: CASSAGGLYEQYF. The CDR3 DNA follows: TGTGCCAGCAGTGCGGGCGGGCTCTACGAGCAGTACTTC.

The chain joins TRBV27 to TRBJ2-1, with TRBD2 matching over 7 bases. V lost 2 bases and J lost 2; bases outside the gene matches: 6. The germline V gene has CDR1 MNHEY and CDR2 SMNVEV (reference sequence). The CDR3 covers 16 residues. The CDR3 nucleotides read TGTGCCAGCAGTTTAAAAGGACTAGGTCCCTACAATGAGCAGTTCTTC. Its protein product is CASSLKGLGPYNEQFF.

The chain combines TRBV18 with TRBJ1-4; D perhaps matches TRBD1 (6 bases). CDR3 length: 15 residues. The germline V gene has CDR1 KGHSH and CDR2 LQKENI. The V gene lost 3 bases and the J gene lost 6 bases, with 14 bases spanning the gap. CDR3 DNA: TGTGCCAGCTCACCCCTGGGACAAGGGGATGAAAAACTGTTTTTT. It specifies CASSPLGQGDEKLFF.

The chain links TRBV2 to TRBJ2-1, with TRBD2 matching 15 bases. CDR3 length equals 18 residues. Germline V gives CDR1 SNHLY, CDR2 FYNNEI. The trim removed 3 bases at V and 8 bases at J, leaving 11 bases unmatched. CDR3 sequence (DNA): TGTGCCAGCAGTGAGCGGACTAGCGGGAGGGCCAGGGGCGATGAGCAGTTCTTC. It is translated as CASSERTSGRARGDEQFF.

The V gene is TRBV10-2, the J gene TRBJ1-5; D is uncertain. In germline, CDR1 is WSHSY, CDR2 SAAADI. V dropped 2 bases and J dropped 5 bases, with 16 bases sitting between them. The CDR3 consists of 16 residues. The CDR3 region is CASSESRSRSYQPQHF. The CDR3 DNA reads TGCGCCAGCAGTGAGAGTCGGTCTCGGAGCTATCAGCCCCAGCATTTT.

V and J are TRBV6-4 and TRBJ2-1; TRBD2 matches at 9 bases. CDR3 length equals 16 residues. Trimming at V came to 0 bases and at J to 12 bases, leaving 12 bases not matched to a gene. Germline values: CDR1 MRHNA, CDR2 SNTAGT. CDR3 in DNA: TGTGCCAGCAGTGACTCGGTGACTAGCGGATTCTCGGCGCAGTTCTTC. This encodes CASSDSVTSGFSAQFF.

The rearrangement links TRBV19 to TRBJ2-7, with D possibly TRBD1 on 5 matching bases. Germline-derived CDR1 and CDR2 are LNHDA and SQIVND (reference sequence). V gave up 6 bases and J gave up 1 base, with 10 bases separating them. This CDR3 is built from 13 residues. The CDR3 DNA sequence: TGTGCCAGTAGCCTTGGACAATCCTACGAGCAGTACTTC. Translation: CASSLGQSYEQYF.

J is TRBJ2-1 and V is TRBV27, with TRBD2 matching 7 bases. The germline V gene encodes CDR1 MNHEY and CDR2 SMNVEV (reference sequence). Losses at the gene ends were 1 base for V and 0 bases for J; bases not matched to a gene: 3. This CDR3 spans 16 amino acids. The CDR3 DNA follows: TGTGCCAGCAGTTTATGGGGGGGGAGCTCCTACAATGAGCAGTTCTTC. Its translation: CASSLWGGSSYNEQFF.

The V call is TRBV7-6, the J call TRBJ2-1; D is possibly TRBD1 (5 bases). The CDR3 extends over 14 amino acids. Per germline, CDR1 SGHVS and CDR2 FNYEAQ. Trimming took 1 base from V and 10 from J, leaving 14 bases between them. The CDR3 DNA is TGTGCCAGCAGCTTAGGGGTAGGGGCCACCGAGCAGTTCTTC. Translating gives CASSLGVGATEQFF.

This clone has only one observation. The chain combines TRBV4-2 with TRBJ1-2; D gene unclear. The V and J ends lost 4 bases and 0 bases respectively, with 15 bases between them. CDR1 LGHNA and CDR2 YNFKEQ come from the germline V gene. CDR3 length equals 16 residues. The DNA for the CDR3 is TGTGCCAGCAGCCTAGCCCTCGCTTCAGCTAACTATGGCTACACCTTC. It is translated as CASSLALASANYGYTF.

The rearrangement links TRBV7-9 to TRBJ2-1; D is perhaps TRBD2 (6 bases). Per the germline V gene, CDR1 is SEHNR and CDR2 is FQNEAQ (reference sequence). V was clipped by 3 bases and J by 9 bases, with 9 bases between them. The CDR3 length is 12 residues. The CDR3 sequence: CASSFGEAEQFF. CDR3 in DNA: TGTGCCAGCAGCTTTGGGGAGGCTGAGCAGTTCTTC.

The gene calls are TRBV6-1 and TRBJ2-1; TRBD2 agrees at 11 bases. Germline trimming cut 4 bases from V and 7 bases from J; bases unmatched to any gene: 6. The germline V gene has CDR1 MNHNS and CDR2 SASEGT. This CDR3 contains 15 residues. For the CDR3, the DNA is TGTGCCAGCAGTGTTACTAGCGGGAGTATAAATGAGCAGTTCTTC. Translated: CASSVTSGSINEQFF.

CDR3 residues: CSVEGTGGYEQYF. The CDR3 nucleotides are TGCAGCGTTGAAGGGACAGGGGGCTACGAGCAGTACTTC. The chain joins TRBV29-1 to TRBJ2-5; 10 bases map to TRBD1. The closer fit of TRBJ2-7 to the DNA end suggests the J call may be wrong. CDR1 and CDR2 from the germline V gene are SQVTM and ANQGSEA. There are 13 residues in the CDR3.

The chain employs TRBV5-1 and TRBJ2-7; TRBD2 matches at 7 bases. Germline CDR1 is SGHRS and CDR2 is YFSETQ. This CDR3 comprises 16 residues. Trimming took 0 bases from V and 6 from J; bases not matched to a gene: 12. The CDR3 DNA follows: TGCGCCAGCAGCTTGGGGGACGGTGGCGGGAGTGGCGAGCAGTACTTC. This translates into CASSLGDGGGSGEQYF.

The V and J genes are TRBV30 and TRBJ1-2; perhaps TRBD1 as D (5 bases). CDR1 is GTSNPN, CDR2 SVGIG, per germline (reference sequence). The CDR3 contains 11 residues. With 0 bases removed from V and 12 bases from J, the gap between germline ends came to 11 bases. CDR3 residues: CAWSVGAGHTF. The CDR3, as DNA: TGTGCCTGGAGTGTAGGGGCAGGGCACACCTTC.

The CDR3 sequence is CASSLDYRSPGELFF. The DNA for the CDR3 is TGTGCCAGCTCACTGGACTACCGATCCCCCGGGGAGCTGTTTTTT. The rearrangement links TRBV18 to TRBJ2-2; TRBD2 is a possible D gene (6 bases). The CDR3 covers 15 residues. V was pared by 4 bases and J by 6 bases, with 15 bases between. The germline gives CDR1 KGHSH, CDR2 LQKENI.

This chain uses TRBV2 with TRBJ2-1; 13 positions match TRBD2. The germline V gene has CDR1 SNHLY and CDR2 FYNNEI. V shed 5 bases and J 5 bases; nucleotides not matched to a gene: 3. The CDR3 is 15 amino acids. The CDR3 sequence is CASSTGTSGDNEQFF. CDR3 sequence (DNA): TGTGCCAGCAGTACCGGGACTAGCGGGGACAATGAGCAGTTCTTC.

The V call is TRBV13, the J call TRBJ2-3; no clear D gene. The germline V gene has CDR1 PRHDT and CDR2 FYEKMQ (reference sequence). V shed 0 bases and J shed 0 bases, with 7 bases lying between them. CDR3 length: 15 residues. CDR3 loop: CASSLGQASTDTQYF. CDR3 coding DNA: TGTGCCAGCAGCTTAGGGCAGGCTAGCACAGATACGCAGTATTTT.

DNA for the CDR3: TGTGCCACCAGCGGGGAACAGGGGCCACCCTACGAGCAGTACGTC. Protein sequence: CATSGEQGPPYEQYV. The chain links TRBV15 to TRBJ2-7, with 7 bases matching TRBD1. From germline, CDR1 is LNHNV and CDR2 YYDKDF (reference sequence). The CDR3 runs to 15 residues. V shed 5 bases, J shed 2 bases, and the junction held 9 bases outside the gene matches.